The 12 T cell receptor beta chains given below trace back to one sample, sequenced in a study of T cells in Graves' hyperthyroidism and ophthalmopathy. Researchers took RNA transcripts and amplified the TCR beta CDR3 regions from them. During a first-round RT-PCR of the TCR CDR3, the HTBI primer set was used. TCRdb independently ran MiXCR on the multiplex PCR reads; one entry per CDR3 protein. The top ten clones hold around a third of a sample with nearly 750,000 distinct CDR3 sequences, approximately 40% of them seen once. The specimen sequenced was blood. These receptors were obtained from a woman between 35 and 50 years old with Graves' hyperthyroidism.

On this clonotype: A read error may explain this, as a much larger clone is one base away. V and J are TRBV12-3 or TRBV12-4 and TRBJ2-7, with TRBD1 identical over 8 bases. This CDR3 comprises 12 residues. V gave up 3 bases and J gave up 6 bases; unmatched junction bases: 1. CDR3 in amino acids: CASSFQGAEQYF. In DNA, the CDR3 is TGTGCCAGCAGTTTCCAGGGGGCCGAGCAGTACTTC.

CDR3 sequence: CATSDGRETQYF. DNA for the CDR3: TGTGCCACCAGTGACGGTAGGGAGACCCAGTACTTC. The chain joins TRBV24-1 to TRBJ2-5, with D unresolved. The V and J ends lost 4 bases and 5 bases respectively, with 7 bases between them. The length of the CDR3 is 12 residues. CDR1 and CDR2 from the germline V gene are KGHDR and SFDVKD.

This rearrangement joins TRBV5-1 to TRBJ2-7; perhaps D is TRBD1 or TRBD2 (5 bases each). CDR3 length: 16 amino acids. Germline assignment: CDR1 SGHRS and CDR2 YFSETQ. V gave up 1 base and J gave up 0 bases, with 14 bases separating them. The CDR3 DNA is TGCGCCAGCAGCTTGTCCCGGGACGGACTCTCCTACGAGCAGTACTTC. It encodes CASSLSRDGLSYEQYF.

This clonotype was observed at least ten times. CDR3 sequence: CASTPSGGNTIYF. For the CDR3, the DNA is TGTGCCAGTACCCCATCAGGAGGAAACACCATATATTTT. The chain carries TRBV19 and TRBJ1-3; D call uncertain. CDR3 length equals 13 residues. CDR1 is LNHDA and CDR2 is SQIVND in the germline V gene (reference sequence). V was cut by 7 bases and J by 4 bases, with 11 bases left in between.

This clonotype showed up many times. Here the CDR3 DNA reads TGTGCCAGTAGTGTCAAAATGGCGGGAGAGACCCAGTACTTC. This translates into CASSVKMAGETQYF. The rearrangement uses TRBV19 and TRBJ2-5, with D tentatively TRBD2 (5 bases). Trimming took 5 bases from V and 4 from J, leaving 14 bases between them. The germline V gene has CDR1 LNHDA and CDR2 SQIVND (reference sequence). The CDR3 length is 14 residues.

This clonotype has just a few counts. DNA of the CDR3: TGCAGTGCTAGACCCCTTAATGAAAAACTGTTTTTT. Translated, it gives CSARPLNEKLFF. The V gene is TRBV20-1, the J gene TRBJ1-4; D is uncertain. This CDR3 has 12 residues. V was cut by 2 bases and J by 4 bases, with 5 bases left in between. CDR1 is DFQATT and CDR2 is SNEGSKA in the germline V gene (reference sequence).

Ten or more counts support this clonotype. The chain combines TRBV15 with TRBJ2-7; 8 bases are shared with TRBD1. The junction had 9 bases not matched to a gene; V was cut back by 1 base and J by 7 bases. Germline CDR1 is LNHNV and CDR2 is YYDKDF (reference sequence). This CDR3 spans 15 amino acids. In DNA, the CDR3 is TGTGCCACCAGCAGAGGGGGACAGGCCCTCGGGGAGCAGTACTTC. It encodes CATSRGGQALGEQYF.

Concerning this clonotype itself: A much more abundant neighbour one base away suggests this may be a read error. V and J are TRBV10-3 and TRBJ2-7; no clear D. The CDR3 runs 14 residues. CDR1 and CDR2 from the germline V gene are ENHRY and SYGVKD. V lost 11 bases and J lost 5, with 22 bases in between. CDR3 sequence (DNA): TGTGCCGGCAGTTACCTCTCTGAGAGCGACGAGCAGTACTTC. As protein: CAGSYLSESDEQYF.

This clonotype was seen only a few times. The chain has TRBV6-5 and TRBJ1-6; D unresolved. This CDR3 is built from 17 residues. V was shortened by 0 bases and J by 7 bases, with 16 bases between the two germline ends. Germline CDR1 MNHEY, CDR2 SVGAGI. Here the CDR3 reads CASSYSSPRRRNSPLHF. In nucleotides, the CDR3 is TGTGCCAGCAGTTACTCGAGCCCCCGCAGAAGAAATTCACCCCTCCACTTT.

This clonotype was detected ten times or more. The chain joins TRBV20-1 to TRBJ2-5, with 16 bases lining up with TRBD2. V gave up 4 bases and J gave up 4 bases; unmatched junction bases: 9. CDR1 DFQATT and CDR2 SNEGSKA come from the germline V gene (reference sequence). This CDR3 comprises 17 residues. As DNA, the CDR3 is TGCAGTGCTACCACCGGGACTAGCGGGGGGGGCTCAGAGACCCAGTACTTC. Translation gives CSATTGTSGGGSETQYF.

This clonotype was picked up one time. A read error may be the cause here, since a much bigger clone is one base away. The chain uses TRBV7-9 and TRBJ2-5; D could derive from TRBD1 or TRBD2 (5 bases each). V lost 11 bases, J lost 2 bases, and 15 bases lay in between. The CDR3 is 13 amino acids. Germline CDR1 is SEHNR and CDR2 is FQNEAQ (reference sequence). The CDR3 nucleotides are TGTGCCGGTTTGGGACCAATTCAAGAGACCCAGTACTTC. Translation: CAGLGPIQETQYF. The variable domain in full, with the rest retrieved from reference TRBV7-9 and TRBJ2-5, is DTGVSQNPRHKITKRGQNVTFRCDPISEHNRLYWYRQTLGQGPEFLTYFQNEAQLEKSRLLSDRFSAERPKGSFSTLEIQRTEQGDSAMYLCAGLGPIQETQYFGPGTRLLVL.

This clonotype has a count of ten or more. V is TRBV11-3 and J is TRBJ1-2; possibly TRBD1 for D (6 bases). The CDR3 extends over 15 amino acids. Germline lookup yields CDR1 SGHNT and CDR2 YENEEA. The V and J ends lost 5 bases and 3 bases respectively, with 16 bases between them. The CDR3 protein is CASSRGQPTDYGYTF. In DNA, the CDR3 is TGTGCCAGCAGCCGAGGACAGCCCACGGACTATGGCTACACCTTC.